These 15 T cell receptor beta chains were sequenced from one sample in a study of shared clonotypes between healthy human individuals (dated by TCRdb to the early 2020s). The library relied on the immunoSEQ multiplex PCR assay. TCRdb provides this immuneACCESS table in a form limited to in-frame rearrangements. Some clones are lacking; in checked studies, under half of them reflect an unresolved V gene, and why the rest are absent is not known. This sample gives approximately 1.5 million clones in total; 98% of them show up just once. Of the sample, roughly 0.45% falls within the top ten clones. Material for sequencing was naive CD4+ T cells sorted from blood. Interpreted using the paper, the cell subset or site label stands for: CD45RA+ positively selected. The receptors were sampled from a man aged 25-45 years in good health.

The chain combines TRBV18 with TRBJ1-2, with a weak D call TRBD1 (6 bases). Trimming took off 4 bases at V and 0 bases at J, with 18 bases between the two ends. Germline CDR1 reads KGHSH; CDR2 reads LQKENI. This CDR3 has 17 residues. CDR3 nucleotides: TGTGCCAGCTCACTGCAACAGGGCACCGGGGCTAACTATGGCTACACCTTC. This translates into CASSLQQGTGANYGYTF.

The chain couples TRBV11-2 to TRBJ2-2; 11 bases are shared with TRBD2. After removal of 5 bases from V and 6 bases from J, the junction contained 8 bases not matched to a gene. The germline V gene has CDR1 SGHAT and CDR2 FQNNGV. This CDR3 contains 16 residues. The CDR3, as DNA: TGTGCCAGCAGCCGAAATAGCGGGAGGGCCCCCGGGGAGCTGTTTTTT. Amino acid sequence: CASSRNSGRAPGELFF. Full variable domain (outside the CDR3, taken from reference TRBV11-2 and TRBJ2-2): EAGVAQSPRYKIIEKRQSVAFWCNPISGHATLYWYQQILGQGPKLLIQFQNNGVVDDSQLPKDRFSAERLKGVDSTLKIQPAKLEDSAVYLCASSRNSGRAPGELFFGEGSRLTVL.

V is TRBV5-6 and J is TRBJ2-7; no definite D call. The CDR3 is 14 amino acids. The germline CDR1 and CDR2 sequences are SGHDT and YYEEEE. The V end lost 2 bases, the J end lost 2 bases, and 11 bases lay between the germline ends. Written as DNA, the CDR3 is TGTGCCAGCAGCTTAAGCCAGCTCACCTACGAGCAGTACTTC. It translates to CASSLSQLTYEQYF.

The chain employs TRBV2 and TRBJ1-1; 7 bases agree with TRBD1. J was trimmed by 10 bases and V by 5 bases; bases with no gene match: 10. There are 13 residues in the CDR3. Germline lookup yields CDR1 SNHLY and CDR2 FYNNEI. The DNA for the CDR3 is TGTGCCAGCAGTACCGGGACAGATGGAGTAGCTTTCTTT. This gives the protein CASSTGTDGVAFF.

This rearrangement joins TRBV2 to TRBJ2-3; possibly TRBD1 for D (6 bases). The CDR3 has 14 residues. V was cut by 5 bases and J by 0 bases, with 9 bases left in between. Germline loops: CDR1 SNHLY, CDR2 FYNNEI. The CDR3 sequence is CASSLTGSTDTQYF. In nucleotides, the CDR3 is TGTGCCAGCAGTCTGACAGGTAGCACAGATACGCAGTATTTT.

As concerns this clone: Additional DNA sequences in this sample encode the identical CDR3. This chain connects TRBV6-5 to TRBJ2-2, with 10 bases aligning to TRBD1. Germline values: CDR1 MNHEY, CDR2 SVGAGI. The CDR3 contains 14 residues. The trim removed 6 bases at V and 4 bases at J, leaving 2 bases unmatched. In DNA form, the CDR3 reads TGTGCCAGCAGAGGGACAGGGGTCACCGGGGAGCTGTTTTTT. Its translation: CASRGTGVTGELFF.

The chain is built from TRBV7-8 and TRBJ2-7; D possibly corresponds to TRBD1 (6 bases). The germline V gene encodes CDR1 SGHVS and CDR2 FQNEAQ. The CDR3 length is 12 residues. V gave up 4 bases and J gave up 7 bases, with 11 bases separating them. CDR3 sequence (DNA): TGTGCCAGCAGCTGGCCAGGGGAAGAGCAGTACTTC. Residues: CASSWPGEEQYF.

The J gene is TRBJ1-3, the V gene TRBV15; the D is unclear. This CDR3 is built from 14 residues. In germline, CDR1 is LNHNV, CDR2 YYDKDF (reference sequence). V lost 6 bases and J 3 bases, leaving 12 bases between the germline ends. In nucleotides, the CDR3 is TGTGCCACCAGTTCTCGCAAAATTGGAAACACCATATATTTT. Translation gives CATSSRKIGNTIYF.

The rearrangement links TRBV29-1 to TRBJ2-1, with 7 bases identical to TRBD2. Germline trimming cut 8 bases from V and 8 bases from J; bases unmatched to any gene: 12. The CDR3 runs to 13 residues. Germline values: CDR1 SQVTM, CDR2 ANQGSEA. In nucleotides, the CDR3 is TGCAGCTCCCTGATAGGGAGGGCCCATGAGCAGTTCTTC. The encoded protein is CSSLIGRAHEQFF.

The gene calls are TRBV7-8 and TRBJ2-7; a weak D match, TRBD1 (6 bases). Germline V gene sequence: CDR1 SGHVS, CDR2 FQNEAQ. This CDR3 contains 15 residues. With 1 base removed from V and 6 bases from J, the gap between germline ends came to 16 bases. In DNA form, the CDR3 reads TGTGCCAGCAGCTTAGGGGCAGGGCGCAGGGGCGAGCAGTACTTC. This codes for CASSLGAGRRGEQYF.

V is TRBV5-1 and J is TRBJ1-5; D unresolved. The CDR3 is 18 amino acids. Deletions cut 4 bases from V and 0 bases from J, with 20 bases between. Germline CDR1 and CDR2: SGHRS and YFSETQ. DNA for the CDR3: TGCGCCAGCAGCCTGACCTCTACGTTTGGGAATAGCAATCAGCCCCAGCATTTT. Encoded protein: CASSLTSTFGNSNQPQHF.

This clone was observed a single time. This chain joins TRBV28 and TRBJ1-5; the D is unclear. The V end was cut by 5 bases, the J end by 7 bases, with 6 bases between. From germline, CDR1 is MDHEN and CDR2 SYDVKM. CDR3 length: 11 amino acids. Written as DNA, the CDR3 is TGTGCCAGCAGTAAAGGCCAGCCCCAGCATTTT. This sequence encodes CASSKGQPQHF. Looking up the rest from reference TRBV28 and TRBJ1-5 gives the full variable domain: DVKVTQSSRYLVKRTGEKVFLECVQDMDHENMFWYRQDPGLGLRLIYFSYDVKMKEKGDIPEGYSVSREKKERFSLILESASTNQTSMYLCASSKGQPQHFGDGTRLSIL.

V usage is TRBV11-1 and J usage is TRBJ2-7; weak D call: TRBD2 (5 bases). The CDR3 extends over 15 amino acids. The germline V and J ends were trimmed by 0 bases and 5 bases, with 14 bases remaining between them. The germline V gene has CDR1 SGHAT and CDR2 FQDESV (reference sequence). CDR3 DNA: TGTGCCAGCAGCTTAGCAGCTAGCCGCTCGGACGAGCAGTACTTC. Its translation is CASSLAASRSDEQYF.

This chain uses TRBV5-1 with TRBJ2-7; D possibly corresponds to TRBD1 (7 bases). Per the germline V gene, CDR1 is SGHRS and CDR2 is YFSETQ. Trimming shortened V by 0 bases and J by 6 bases, and 19 bases separated the two germline ends. This CDR3 region has 16 residues. CDR3 nucleotide sequence: TGCGCCAGCAGCTTGGGCGCCGAGACAGGGAGGCGCGAGCAGTACTTC. It yields the protein CASSLGAETGRREQYF.

The chain carries TRBV28 and TRBJ1-5; D ambiguous. The CDR3 runs 15 residues. Trimming cost V 4 bases and J 2 bases, with 12 bases left between them. The V gene's germline CDR1 is MDHEN and CDR2 SYDVKM. This CDR3 is CASSSAGFGNQPQHF. The CDR3 DNA is TGTGCCAGCAGTTCGGCCGGGTTTGGCAATCAGCCCCAGCATTTT.